This TCR beta chain was obtained from a study of tumor-infiltrating lymphocytes in primary liver carcinoma. TCR beta cDNA was prepared out of around 460 ng total RNA by means of a constant-region primer. Amplification in three nested multiplex PCR rounds with slightly modified ARM-PCR gave rise to TCR beta libraries. TCRdb analysed the multiplex PCR reads with MiXCR anew, one entry per CDR3 protein. In the table there are about 200,000 distinct CDR3 sequences, around four fifths of which are singletons. Turning to this clonotype: One end of the junction fails to match germline, which may point to a read error.

Without any cell sorting, roughly 18-31 mg of bulk tissue yielded co-extracted RNA and DNA. The TCR was taken from a middle-aged man with primary liver carcinoma and hepatitis B virus infection. The sequenced sample consisted of tumor tissue from primary liver carcinoma.

The CDR3 here is CPSSLIANEEFF. CDR3 DNA sequence: TGTCCCAGCAGCTTAATTGCCAATGAGGAGTTCTTC. This sequence joins TRBV11-3 and TRBJ2-1; D uncertain. CDR3 length equals 12 residues. Germline CDR1 and CDR2: SGHNT and YENEEA.